The present TCR beta chain was sequenced within a study of a mutant IDH1 vaccine in newly diagnosed glioma. As for time point: week 23, last vaccination. The investigators gave 300 ug of mutant IDH1 20-mer peptide in each vaccine dose, together with topical imiquimod. Study-level points and caveats: Pseudoprogression showed no apparent link to changes in top peripheral T cell clonotypes.

To note about this clone: As yet, its antigen is unknown.

Produced via immunoSEQ multiplex PCR; TCRdb's table is partial and in-frame only. Counted here are 25,000 to 35,000 clones, more than 75% occurring once; the ten biggest clones make up around 2.6%. V lost 3 bases and J lost 4, with 15 bases in between. CDR3 size: 15 residues. Germline V gene lookup returns CDR1 SGHAT and CDR2 FQNNGV. The input for sequencing was PBMCs, taken from a glioma patient whose treatment included an IDH1 peptide vaccine. This chain links TRBV11-2 with TRBJ1-2; D unclear. This clonotype originated in a middle-aged man with glioma. The DNA of the CDR3 is TGTGCCAGCAGCTTGGAAAGCGGGTCAGGCTATGGCTACACCTTC. Encoded protein: CASSLESGSGYGYTF.